This T cell receptor beta chain was identified during a study of regulatory T cells in long-lasting Graves disease. V dropped 2 bases and J dropped 4 bases, with 14 bases sitting between them. This CDR3 spans 16 amino acids. Germline V CDR1 and CDR2: SNHLY, FYNNEI. This clonotype has ten or more counts. The time point here: newly diagnosed GD, antithyroid drugs for less than 3 months. Scientists built the TCR library using RNA that was extracted from PBMCs. Relying on iRepertoire HTBI primers and Arm-PCR of CDR3 regions, the team built TCR beta libraries. Authors' data handling: Identification of gene segments yielded approximately 62 TRBV and about 14 TRBJ across samples. TCRdb analysed the multiplex PCR reads with MiXCR anew, one entry per CDR3 protein. TCRdb, rather than the study authors, made the V and J calls. Of about 360,000 distinct CDR3 sequences listed, 15% to 20% are singletons. This same sample was also part of a study on T cells in Graves' hyperthyroidism and ophthalmopathy. That investigation notes: When the TCR CDR3 underwent first-round RT-PCR, the HTBI primer set was used.

The clonotype comes from a young woman with Graves disease. Sequenced here: peripheral blood mononuclear cells (PBMCs), sampled at new diagnosis, from a patient treated with antithyroid drugs. The V call is TRBV2, the J call TRBJ2-2, with a tentative D call TRBD2 (5 bases). The CDR3 sequence: CASSESKGASTGELFF. Here the CDR3 DNA reads TGTGCCAGCAGTGAAAGTAAGGGAGCGTCCACCGGGGAGCTGTTTTTT.